The sequence of this TCR beta chain was determined in a study of Graves' ophthalmopathy and Graves' hyperthyroidism. For repertoire sequencing, the TCR beta CDR3 regions were amplified from RNA transcripts. Second-round multiplex PCR came after first-round RT-PCR with HTBI primers. In TCRdb, the multiplex PCR reads were re-called with MiXCR into one record per CDR3 protein. The data contain about 390,000 distinct CDR3 sequences, 15% to 17% of them singletons. Ineligible for inclusion were patients with other autoimmune diseases, uncontrolled infections, pregnancy or lactation. CDR1 is LNHNV and CDR2 is YYDKDF in the germline V gene (reference sequence). The CDR3 is 16 residues long. Trimming removed 5 bases at V and 6 bases at J, with 20 bases between. At least ten counts were recorded for this clonotype.

Sequenced material: peripheral blood. The source of this sequence is a woman under 30 with stable Graves' hyperthyroidism. V gene TRBV15 combines with J gene TRBJ1-5; D may be TRBD1 (5 bases). CDR3 sequence (DNA): TGTGCCACCAGCGCCCGGGACTGGCTTTTGGGTCAGCCCCAGCATTTT. Encoded protein: CATSARDWLLGQPQHF.